This T cell receptor beta chain appears in the sequencing data of a study of shared clonotypes between healthy human individuals. Concerning this clone itself: The sample carries other DNA sequences with the same CDR3.

Measured with immunoSEQ multiplex PCR; TCRdb has only the in-frame clones, and not every one. The sample lists around 1.5 million clones; under 99% were seen once. Germline V gene data show CDR1 as KGHSH and CDR2 as LQKENI. The V end was cut by 3 bases, the J end by 5 bases, with 7 bases between. The CDR3 extends over 12 amino acids. The chain has TRBV18 and TRBJ1-1, with D possibly matching TRBD1 (6 bases). Source material: naive CD4+ T cells sorted from blood. Subset indicated: CD45RA+ positively selected. The sequence was collected from a man aged 25-40 years in good health. This CDR3 is CASSPQGTEAFF. DNA of the CDR3: TGTGCCAGCTCACCTCAGGGGACTGAAGCTTTCTTT.